This is a list of T cell receptor beta chains from one sample in a study of blood T cell repertoires in COVID-19. Clones were read by immunoSEQ multiplex PCR, and TCRdb kept only the in-frame ones, dropping some. This sample has a few hundred thousand clones, with 70% to 90% found just once. Specimen: PBMCs or T cells enriched from blood (not recorded which). The receptors here all came from a woman aged 25 to 39 who had recovered from COVID-19. Both conserved end residues are part of each CDR3.

CDR3aa: CASSLGRAETYGYTF
v_gene: TRBV5-4
j_gene: TRBJ1-2
len: 15

CDR3aa: CASSLTPGGDQPQHF
v_gene: TRBV5-4
j_gene: TRBJ1-5
len: 15

CDR3aa: CASSPLCGTGRYHQPQHF
v_gene: TRBV10-1
j_gene: TRBJ1-5
len: 18

CDR3aa: CASSAFGEGNTEAFF
v_gene: TRBV9
j_gene: TRBJ1-1
len: 15

CDR3aa: CASSQASYGYTF
v_gene: TRBV4-1
j_gene: TRBJ1-2
len: 12

CDR3aa: CSVAPETQYF
v_gene: TRBV29-1
j_gene: TRBJ2-5
len: 10

CDR3aa: CASSQVLGGNQPQHF
v_gene: TRBV4-3
j_gene: TRBJ1-5
len: 15

CDR3aa: CASSQLWGQGGELFF
v_gene: TRBV4-2
j_gene: TRBJ2-2
len: 15

CDR3aa: CASSSQGLGNTIYF
v_gene: TRBV5-5
j_gene: TRBJ1-3
len: 14

CDR3aa: CASSISDSSGNTIYF
v_gene: TRBV19
j_gene: TRBJ1-3
len: 15

CDR3aa: CASSLARGPFYEQFF
v_gene: TRBV7-2
j_gene: TRBJ2-1
len: 15

CDR3aa: CASSYLGQGRGTEAFF
v_gene: TRBV6-5
j_gene: TRBJ1-1
len: 16